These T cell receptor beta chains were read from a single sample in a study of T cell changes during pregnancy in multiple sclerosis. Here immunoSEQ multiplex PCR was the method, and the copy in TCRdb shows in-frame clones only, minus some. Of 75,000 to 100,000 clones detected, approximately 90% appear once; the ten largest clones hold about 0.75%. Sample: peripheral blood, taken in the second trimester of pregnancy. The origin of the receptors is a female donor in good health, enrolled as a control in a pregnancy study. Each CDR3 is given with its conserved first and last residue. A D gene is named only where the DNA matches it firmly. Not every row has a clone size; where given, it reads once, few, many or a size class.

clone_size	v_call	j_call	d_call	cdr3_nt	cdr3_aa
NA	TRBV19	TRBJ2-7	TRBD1	TGTGCCAGTAGTCCGGCGGGACAGGGAACCCTCGAGCAGTACTTC	CASSPAGQGTLEQYF
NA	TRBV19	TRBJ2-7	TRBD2	TGTGCCAGTAGTATAGGGACTAGCGACGAGCAGTACTTC	CASSIGTSDEQYF
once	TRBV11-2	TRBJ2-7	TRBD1	TGTGCCAGCAGCCCCTCGGGGACAGGCCAGTCCTACGAGCAGTACTTC	CASSPSGTGQSYEQYF
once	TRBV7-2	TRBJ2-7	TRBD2	TGTGCCAGCAGCTTCGGACTAGCGGAAACCTACGAGCAGTACTTC	CASSFGLAETYEQYF
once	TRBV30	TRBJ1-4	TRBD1	TGTGCCTGGTCTGACAGGGTTTTTCGTGAAAAACTGTTTTTT	CAWSDRVFREKLFF
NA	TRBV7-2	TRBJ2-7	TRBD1	TGTGCCAGCAGCATCATGGGGACAGGAGGCGAGCAGTACTTC	CASSIMGTGGEQYF
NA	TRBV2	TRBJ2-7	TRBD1	TGTGCCAGCACTTCCGGGACAGGGAGCTACGAGCAGTACTTC	CASTSGTGSYEQYF
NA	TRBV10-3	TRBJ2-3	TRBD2	TGTGCCATCAAGGGGACTAGCGGGATGACAGATACGCAGTATTTT	CAIKGTSGMTDTQYF
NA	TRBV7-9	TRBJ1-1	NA	TGTGCCAGCAACGACGGAGCCAACACTGAAGCTTTCTTT	CASNDGANTEAFF
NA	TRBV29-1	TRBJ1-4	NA	TGCAGCGTTGAACAGGGGGAAAAACTGTTTTTT	CSVEQGEKLFF
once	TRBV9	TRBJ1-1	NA	TGTGCCAGCAGCGTAGCCCCAACTGCCTCGGACACTGAAGCTTTCTTT	CASSVAPTASDTEAFF
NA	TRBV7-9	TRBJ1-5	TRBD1	TGTGCCAGGACAGGGTATAGCAATCAGCCCCAGCATTTT	CARTGYSNQPQHF
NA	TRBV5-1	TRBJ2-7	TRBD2	TGCGCCAGCAGCGTCACTAGCGGGGGGCTCGAGCAGTACTTC	CASSVTSGGLEQYF
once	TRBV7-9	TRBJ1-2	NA	TGTGCCAGCAGCTTAGATGCAGGGTCGGGTGGCTACACCTTC	CASSLDAGSGGYTF
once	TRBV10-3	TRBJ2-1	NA	TGTGCCATCAGTGCGGGAGAATGGGAGCAGTTCTTC	CAISAGEWEQFF
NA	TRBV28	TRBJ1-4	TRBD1	TGTGCCAGCAGGCTGACAGGGGACAGTTATGAAAAACTGTTTTTT	CASRLTGDSYEKLFF
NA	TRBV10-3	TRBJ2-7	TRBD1	TGTGCCATCAGTCTGGGACAGGGGTCTCTCGAGCAGTACTTC	CAISLGQGSLEQYF
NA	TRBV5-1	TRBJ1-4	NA	TGCGCCAGCAGCTTGGTTCATGGGGGGATAGATGAAAAACTGTTTTTT	CASSLVHGGIDEKLFF
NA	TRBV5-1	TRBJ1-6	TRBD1	TGCGCCAGCAGCCCACCCGGACAGGGGAATTCACCCCTCCACTTT	CASSPPGQGNSPLHF
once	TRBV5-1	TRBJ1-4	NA	TGCGCCAGCAGCTTTGGACAGATTAATGAAAAACTGTTTTTT	CASSFGQINEKLFF
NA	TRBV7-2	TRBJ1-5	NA	TGTGCCAGCAGCTTAGCGCCGGGGAATCAGCCCCAGCATTTT	CASSLAPGNQPQHF
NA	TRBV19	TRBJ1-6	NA	TGTGCCAGTATCGGACAACCCTATAATTCACCCCTCCACTTT	CASIGQPYNSPLHF
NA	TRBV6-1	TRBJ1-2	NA	TGTGCCAGCAGTGAAGATGGGACATTTTATGGCTACACCTTC	CASSEDGTFYGYTF
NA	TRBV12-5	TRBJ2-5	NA	TGTGCTAGTGGTTTGGTCCCGGGAGAACAGGAGACCCAGTACTTC	CASGLVPGEQETQYF
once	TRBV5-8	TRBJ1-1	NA	TGTGCCAGCAGCTTGGTGGTCAGCGAAAACACTGAAGCTTTCTTT	CASSLVVSENTEAFF
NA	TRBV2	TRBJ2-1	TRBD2	TGTGCCAGCAGTTTAGCTAGCGGGAGGTCGGAGCAGTTCTTC	CASSLASGRSEQFF
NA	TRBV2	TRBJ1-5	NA	TGTGCCAGCACCCTGGGCAGTTTATATCAGCCCCAGCATTTT	CASTLGSLYQPQHF
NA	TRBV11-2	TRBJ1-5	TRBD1	TGTGCCAGCAGCCTCAGGACAGGAGGGGCGCCCCAGCATTTT	CASSLRTGGAPQHF
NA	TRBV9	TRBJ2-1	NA	TGTGCCAGCAGCGGGATCGGGGGAGGGGGACCCTACAATGAGCAGTTCTTC	CASSGIGGGGPYNEQFF
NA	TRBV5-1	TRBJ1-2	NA	TGCGCCAGCAGCTTGGTCTCTGACAGGTTCAGAGGCTACACCTTC	CASSLVSDRFRGYTF
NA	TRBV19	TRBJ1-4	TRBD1	TGTGCCAGTAGTATAGGTGGGACAGGGTCTCAAGGTGAAAAACTGTTTTTT	CASSIGGTGSQGEKLFF
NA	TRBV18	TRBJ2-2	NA	TGTGCCAGCTCACCGGGGCAGGCCTCCGGGGAGCTGTTTTTT	CASSPGQASGELFF
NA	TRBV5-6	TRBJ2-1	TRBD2	TGTGCCAGCAGCTGGGTAGGGCTAGCGGCCAACAATGAGCAGTTCTTC	CASSWVGLAANNEQFF
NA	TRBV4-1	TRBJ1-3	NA	TGCGCCAGCAGCCGAACAGACCCCTCTGGAAACACCATATATTTT	CASSRTDPSGNTIYF
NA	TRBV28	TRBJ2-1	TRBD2	TGTGCCAGCAGTTCCCCGCTGACTAGCGGGGGGTACAATGAGCAGTTCTTC	CASSSPLTSGGYNEQFF